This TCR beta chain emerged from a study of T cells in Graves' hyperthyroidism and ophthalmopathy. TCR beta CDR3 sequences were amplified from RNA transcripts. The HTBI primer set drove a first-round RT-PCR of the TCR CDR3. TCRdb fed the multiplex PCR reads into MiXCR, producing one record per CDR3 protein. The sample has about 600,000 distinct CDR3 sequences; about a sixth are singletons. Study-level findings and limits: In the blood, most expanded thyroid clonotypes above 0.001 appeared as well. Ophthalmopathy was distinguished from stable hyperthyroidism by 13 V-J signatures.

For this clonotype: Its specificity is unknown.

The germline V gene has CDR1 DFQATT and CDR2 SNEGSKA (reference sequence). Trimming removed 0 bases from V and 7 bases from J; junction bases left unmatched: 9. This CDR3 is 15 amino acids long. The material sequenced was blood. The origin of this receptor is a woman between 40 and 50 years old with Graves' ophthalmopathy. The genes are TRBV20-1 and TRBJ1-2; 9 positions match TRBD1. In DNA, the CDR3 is TGCAGTGCTAGAGATACCGCTGGGACAGGGACTGGCTACACCTTC. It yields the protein CSARDTAGTGTGYTF.